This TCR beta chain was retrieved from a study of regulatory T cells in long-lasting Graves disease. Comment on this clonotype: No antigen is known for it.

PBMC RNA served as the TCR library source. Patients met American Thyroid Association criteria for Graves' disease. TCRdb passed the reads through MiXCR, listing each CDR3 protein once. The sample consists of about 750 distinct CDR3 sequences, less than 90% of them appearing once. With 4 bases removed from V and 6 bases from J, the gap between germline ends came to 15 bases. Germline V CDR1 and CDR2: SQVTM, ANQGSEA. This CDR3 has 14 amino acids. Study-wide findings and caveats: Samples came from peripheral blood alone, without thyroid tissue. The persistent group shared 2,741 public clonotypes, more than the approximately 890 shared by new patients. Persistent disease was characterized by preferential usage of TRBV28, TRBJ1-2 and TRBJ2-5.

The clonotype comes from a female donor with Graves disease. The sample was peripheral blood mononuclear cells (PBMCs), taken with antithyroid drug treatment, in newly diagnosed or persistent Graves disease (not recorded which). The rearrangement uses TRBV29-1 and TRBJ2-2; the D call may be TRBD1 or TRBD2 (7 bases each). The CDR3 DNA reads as TGCAGCGTTGCCGCCAGGGGGAGGGCCGGGGAGCTGTTTTTT. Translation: CSVAARGRAGELFF.